Sequencing of this T cell receptor (beta chain) was carried out in a study of T cells in Graves' hyperthyroidism and ophthalmopathy. The study defined stable Graves' hyperthyroidism as no ophthalmopathy progression within 18 months. Clinical symptoms, serum thyroxine, TRAb, thyroid ultrasound and orbital computed tomography established diagnosis. This clonotype was counted many times. Amplification of TCR beta CDR3 regions used RNA as the template. The HTBI set primed first-round TCR CDR3 RT-PCR. TCRdb used MiXCR to reprocess the multiplex PCR reads, holding one entry per CDR3 protein. The sample lists roughly 840,000 distinct CDR3 sequences, more than 30% seen once, with 8% to 9% in the top ten. The CDR3 has 14 residues. Germline V gene sequence: CDR1 SEHNR, CDR2 FQNEAQ (reference sequence). V lost 4 bases and J lost 4, with 13 bases in between.

The chain employs TRBV7-9 and TRBJ1-2, with D tentatively TRBD1 (5 bases). Sequencing used blood. The source is a man aged 18 to 29 with Graves' hyperthyroidism. This chain's CDR3 is CASSYEQAPYGYTF. CDR3 DNA: TGTGCCAGCAGCTACGAACAGGCCCCCTATGGCTACACCTTC.